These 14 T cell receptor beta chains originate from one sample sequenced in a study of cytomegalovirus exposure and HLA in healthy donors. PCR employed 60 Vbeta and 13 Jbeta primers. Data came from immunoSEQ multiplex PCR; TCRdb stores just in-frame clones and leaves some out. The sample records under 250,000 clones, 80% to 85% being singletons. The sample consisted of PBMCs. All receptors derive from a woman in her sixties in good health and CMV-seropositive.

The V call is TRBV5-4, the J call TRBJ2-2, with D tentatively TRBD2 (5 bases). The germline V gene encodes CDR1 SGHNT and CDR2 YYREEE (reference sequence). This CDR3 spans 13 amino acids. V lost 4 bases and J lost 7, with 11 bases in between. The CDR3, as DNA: TGTGCCAGCAGCGGAAGGCGGGTCGGGGAGCTGTTTTTT. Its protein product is CASSGRRVGELFF.

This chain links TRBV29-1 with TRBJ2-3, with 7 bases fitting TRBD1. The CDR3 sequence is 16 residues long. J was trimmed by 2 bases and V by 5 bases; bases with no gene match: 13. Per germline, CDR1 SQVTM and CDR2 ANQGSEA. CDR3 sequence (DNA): TGCAGCGTTCTACAGGGGCGCTTAACCTACACAGATACGCAGTATTTT. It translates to CSVLQGRLTYTDTQYF.

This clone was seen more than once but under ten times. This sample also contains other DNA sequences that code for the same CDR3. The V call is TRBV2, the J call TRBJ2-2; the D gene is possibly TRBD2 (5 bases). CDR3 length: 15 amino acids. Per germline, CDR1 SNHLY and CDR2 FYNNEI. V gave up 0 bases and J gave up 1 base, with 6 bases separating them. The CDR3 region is CASSEASGNTGELFF. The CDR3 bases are TGTGCCAGCAGTGAAGCCAGCGGGAACACCGGGGAGCTGTTTTTT.

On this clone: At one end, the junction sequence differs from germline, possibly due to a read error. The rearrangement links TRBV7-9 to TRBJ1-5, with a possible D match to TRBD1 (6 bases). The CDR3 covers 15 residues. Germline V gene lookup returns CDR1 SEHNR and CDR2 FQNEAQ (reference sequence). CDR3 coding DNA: TGTTCCAGCAGCTTGGGGGCCATTAACAATCAGCCCCAGCATTTT. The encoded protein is CSSSLGAINNQPQHF.

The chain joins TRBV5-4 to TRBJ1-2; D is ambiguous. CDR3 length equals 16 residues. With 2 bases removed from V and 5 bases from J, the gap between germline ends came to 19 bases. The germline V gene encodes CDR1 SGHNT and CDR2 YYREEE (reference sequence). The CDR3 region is CASSFPMGEGFYGYTF. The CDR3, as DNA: TGTGCCAGCAGCTTTCCCATGGGAGAAGGATTTTATGGCTACACCTTC. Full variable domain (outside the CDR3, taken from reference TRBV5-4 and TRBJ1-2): ETGVTQSPTHLIKTRGQQVTLRCSSQSGHNTVSWYQQALGQGPQFIFQYYREEENGRGNFPPRFSGLQFPNYSSELNVNALELDDSALYLCASSFPMGEGFYGYTFGSGTRLTVV.

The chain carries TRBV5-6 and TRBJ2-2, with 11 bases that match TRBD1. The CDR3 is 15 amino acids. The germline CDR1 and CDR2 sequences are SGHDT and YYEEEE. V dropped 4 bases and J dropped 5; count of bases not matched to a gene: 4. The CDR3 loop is CASSPGQGATGELFF. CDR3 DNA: TGTGCCAGCAGCCCAGGACAGGGGGCAACCGGGGAGCTGTTTTTT.

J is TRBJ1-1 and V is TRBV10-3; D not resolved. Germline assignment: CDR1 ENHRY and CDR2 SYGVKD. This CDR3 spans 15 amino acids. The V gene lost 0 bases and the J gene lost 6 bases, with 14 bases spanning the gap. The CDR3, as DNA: TGTGCCATCAGTGAGTCGTATGAGGGTTTCTCTGAAGCTTTCTTT. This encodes CAISESYEGFSEAFF.

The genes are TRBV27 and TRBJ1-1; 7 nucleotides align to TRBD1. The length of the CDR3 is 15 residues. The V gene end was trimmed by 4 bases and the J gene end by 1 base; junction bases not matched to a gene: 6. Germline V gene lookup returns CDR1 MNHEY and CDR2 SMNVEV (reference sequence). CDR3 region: CASSSWTGGNTEAFF. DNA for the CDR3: TGTGCCAGCAGTTCATGGACAGGTGGGAACACTGAAGCTTTCTTT.

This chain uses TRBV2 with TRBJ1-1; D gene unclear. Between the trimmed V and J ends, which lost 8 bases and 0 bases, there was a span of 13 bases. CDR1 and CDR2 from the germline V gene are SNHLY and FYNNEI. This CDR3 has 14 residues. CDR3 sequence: CASFQNRLNTEAFF. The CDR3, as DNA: TGTGCCAGCTTCCAGAACAGACTGAACACTGAAGCTTTCTTT.

The CDR3 bases are TGTGCCAGCTCACCCCGCGGGGGCCTCCGGGAGGAGCAGTTCTTC. Amino acids: CASSPRGGLREEQFF. V gene TRBV18 combines with J gene TRBJ2-1; D might be TRBD2 (7 bases). The CDR3 totals 15 residues. The germline V and J ends were trimmed by 3 bases and 10 bases, with 19 bases remaining between them. Germline CDR1 reads KGHSH; CDR2 reads LQKENI.

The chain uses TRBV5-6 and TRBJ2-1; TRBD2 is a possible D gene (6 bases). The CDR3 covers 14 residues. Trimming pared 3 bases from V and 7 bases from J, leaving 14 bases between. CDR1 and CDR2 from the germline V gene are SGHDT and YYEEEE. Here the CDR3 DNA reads TGTGCCAGCAGCTGGGGAGGCGGCGAGAATGAGCAGTTCTTC. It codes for CASSWGGGENEQFF. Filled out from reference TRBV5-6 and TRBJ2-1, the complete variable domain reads DAGVTQSPTHLIKTRGQQVTLRCSPKSGHDTVSWYQQALGQGPQFIFQYYEEEERQRGNFPDRFSGHQFPNYSSELNVNALLLGDSALYLCASSWGGGENEQFFGPGTRLTVL.

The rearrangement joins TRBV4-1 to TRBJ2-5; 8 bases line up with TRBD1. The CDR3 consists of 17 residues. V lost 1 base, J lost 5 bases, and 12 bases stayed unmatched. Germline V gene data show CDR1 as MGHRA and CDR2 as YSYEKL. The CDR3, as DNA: TGCGCCAGCAGCCAAGGCGGTGGGATCAGGGGGCGGGAGACCCAGTACTTC. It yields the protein CASSQGGGIRGRETQYF.

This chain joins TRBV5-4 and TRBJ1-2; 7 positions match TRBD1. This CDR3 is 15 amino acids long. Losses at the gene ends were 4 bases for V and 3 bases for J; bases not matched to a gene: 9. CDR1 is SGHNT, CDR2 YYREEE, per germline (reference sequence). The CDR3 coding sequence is TGTGCCAGCAGCACCGCTAAGACAGGGTACTATGGCTACACCTTC. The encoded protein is CASSTAKTGYYGYTF.

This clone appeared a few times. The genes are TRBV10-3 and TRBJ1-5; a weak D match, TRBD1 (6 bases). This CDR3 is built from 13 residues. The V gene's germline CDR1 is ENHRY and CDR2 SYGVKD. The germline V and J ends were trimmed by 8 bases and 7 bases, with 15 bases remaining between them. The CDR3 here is CAISGGSEQPQHF. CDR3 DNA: TGTGCCATCTCGGGGGGCTCGGAGCAGCCCCAGCATTTT.